One sample yielded the 14 T cell receptor beta chains listed below, sequenced in a study of T-cell reconstitution after alpha-beta-depleted transplantation in children. Construction of the TCRbeta library involved unique molecular identifiers. A single record per CDR3 protein comes from TCRdb applying MiXCR to the PCR reads. The sample includes some 140,000 distinct CDR3 sequences, more than 9.5% seen only once; the top ten take 24%. The sequenced sample was PBMCs, mostly from graft donor cells, obtained 180 days after TCRalphabeta/CD19-depleted stem cell transplant. These receptors all stem from a girl under three years old who had a stem cell transplant for combined immunodeficiency, so the T cells may come from the graft donor.

This clonotype was found many times. The chain joins TRBV12-3 or TRBV12-4 to TRBJ2-1; D perhaps matches TRBD2 (6 bases). CDR3 length: 16 amino acids. V lost 4 bases and J 3 bases, leaving 16 bases between the germline ends. The CDR3 DNA sequence: TGTGCCAGCAGTTGGGGAGGACCTCAGGGCTACAATGAGCAGTTCTTC. This gives the protein CASSWGGPQGYNEQFF.

As concerns this clonotype: A much larger clone differs from this one at a single base, so this may be a read error. The chain joins TRBV29-1 to TRBJ2-4; D remains ambiguous. Germline lookup yields CDR1 SQVTM and CDR2 ANQGSEA. This CDR3 spans 14 amino acids. Here the CDR3 reads CSVEGLDSKNSQYF. The CDR3 DNA sequence: TGCAGCGTTGAGGGATTGGATTCCAAAAACAGTCAGTACTTC.

This clonotype was detected only a few times. The junction departs from the called germline gene at one end, perhaps through a read error. The J gene is TRBJ2-6, the V gene TRBV5-6, with D possibly being TRBD1 or TRBD2 (5 bases each). The CDR3 has 17 residues. Germline values: CDR1 SGHDT, CDR2 YYEEEE. CDR3 sequence: CASSWEKRNSGANGLTF. DNA of the CDR3: TGTGCCAGCAGCTGGGAGAAGAGAAACTCTGGGGCCAACGGCCTGACTTTC.

This clonotype was observed a few times. The chain uses TRBV4-3 and TRBJ2-3; 9 nucleotides agree with TRBD1. This CDR3 has 16 residues. The V gene end was trimmed by 4 bases and the J gene end by 4 bases; junction bases not matched to a gene: 9. Germline CDR1 is LGHNA and CDR2 is YSLEER. CDR3 residues: CASSPGQGYLADTQYF. In DNA form, the CDR3 reads TGCGCCAGCAGCCCGGGACAGGGATACCTCGCAGATACGCAGTATTTT.

The V call is TRBV10-3, the J call TRBJ2-3; D not certain. CDR1 ENHRY and CDR2 SYGVKD come from the germline V gene. The CDR3 length is 13 residues. Trimming took 3 bases from V and 6 from J, leaving 10 bases between them. The CDR3 DNA is TGTGCCATCAGTGAAATGCGGATCGATACGCAGTATTTT. It translates to CAISEMRIDTQYF.

This clonotype was observed a handful of times. The chain is built from TRBV7-9 and TRBJ2-7, with TRBD1 matching 11 bases. CDR1 and CDR2 from the germline V gene are SEHNR and FQNEAQ (reference sequence). J was trimmed by 0 bases and V by 3 bases; bases with no gene match: 7. The CDR3 has 17 residues. The CDR3, as DNA: TGTGCCAGCAGCTTCCAACCGGGACAGGGGGTCTCCTACGAGCAGTACTTC. Translated, it gives CASSFQPGQGVSYEQYF. Using reference TRBV7-9 and TRBJ2-7 for the parts outside the CDR3, the full variable domain is DTGVSQNPRHKITKRGQNVTFRCDPISEHNRLYWYRQTLGQGPEFLTYFQNEAQLEKSRLLSDRFSAERPKGSFSTLEIQRTEQGDSAMYLCASSFQPGQGVSYEQYFGPGTRLTVT.

The chain is built from TRBV11-2 and TRBJ2-2, with D maybe TRBD1 (6 bases). CDR3 size: 15 residues. Germline assignment: CDR1 SGHAT and CDR2 FQNNGV. Trimming removed 3 bases from V and 4 bases from J, with 12 bases in between. The CDR3: CASSLGTRSTGELFF. The CDR3 DNA reads as TGTGCCAGCAGCTTGGGGACAAGGTCCACCGGGGAGCTGTTTTTT. Using reference TRBV11-2 and TRBJ2-2 for the parts outside the CDR3, the full variable domain is EAGVAQSPRYKIIEKRQSVAFWCNPISGHATLYWYQQILGQGPKLLIQFQNNGVVDDSQLPKDRFSAERLKGVDSTLKIQPAKLEDSAVYLCASSLGTRSTGELFFGEGSRLTVL.

The chain combines TRBV20-1 with TRBJ2-3; 8 nucleotides line up with TRBD1. V lost 8 bases and J lost 3; bases outside the gene matches: 4. Germline V gene sequence: CDR1 DFQATT, CDR2 SNEGSKA (reference sequence). This CDR3 is built from 12 residues. CDR3 coding DNA: TGCAGTCCCCAGGGGGCGACAGATACGCAGTATTTT. This gives the protein CSPQGATDTQYF.

V and J are TRBV5-1 and TRBJ2-4, with TRBD2 matching over 8 bases. The germline V gene has CDR1 SGHRS and CDR2 YFSETQ. The CDR3 consists of 15 residues. With V trimmed by 5 bases and J by 6 bases, 10 bases remained unmatched. DNA of the CDR3: TGCGCCAGCAGGTTCAGCGGGAGCCCTTTAAACATTCAGTACTTC. Protein: CASRFSGSPLNIQYF.

At least ten counts were recorded for this clonotype. The genes are TRBV5-1 and TRBJ2-1, with 8 bases lining up with TRBD2. The germline gives CDR1 SGHRS, CDR2 YFSETQ. The CDR3 is 16 residues long. With 5 bases clipped from V and 4 bases from J, the junction kept 11 bases outside the gene matches. The CDR3 here is CASSFSSGGGYNEQFF. Written as DNA, the CDR3 is TGCGCCAGCAGTTTCTCCAGCGGGGGCGGGTACAATGAGCAGTTCTTC.

In this sample, this clonotype turned up a few times. The rearrangement joins TRBV6-5 to TRBJ2-5; D assignment may be TRBD1 or TRBD2 (6 bases each). Per the germline V gene, CDR1 is MNHEY and CDR2 is SVGAGI. This CDR3 spans 16 amino acids. The V and J ends lost 4 bases and 5 bases respectively, with 20 bases between them. The CDR3 bases are TGTGCCAGCAGTTTGAGGAAGGGGGGATTGTTGGAGACCCAGTACTTC. This translates into CASSLRKGGLLETQYF.

This clonotype was found a few times. The V gene is TRBV20-1, the J gene TRBJ2-5, with 11 positions matching TRBD2. V dropped 6 bases and J dropped 5; count of bases not matched to a gene: 8. There are 14 residues in the CDR3. The germline V gene encodes CDR1 DFQATT and CDR2 SNEGSKA (reference sequence). The CDR3 sequence: CSARLAGIKETQYF. The DNA for the CDR3 is TGCAGTGCCCGACTAGCGGGGATCAAGGAGACCCAGTACTTC.

The sample holds a few counts of this clonotype. This chain connects TRBV7-2 to TRBJ2-2; D remains ambiguous. The CDR3 has 15 residues. The germline V gene has CDR1 SGHTA and CDR2 FQGNSA. V lost 6 bases to trimming and J lost 4 bases, with 15 bases between them. The CDR3 here is CASRKDAWPTGELFF. CDR3 nucleotides: TGTGCCAGCAGAAAGGACGCCTGGCCCACCGGGGAGCTGTTTTTT.

The genes are TRBV12-3 or TRBV12-4 and TRBJ1-6, with D uncertain. The V gene lost 4 bases and the J gene lost 10 bases, with 14 bases spanning the gap. This CDR3 is 14 amino acids long. CDR3: CASSWKRVESPLHF. The CDR3 region has the DNA TGTGCCAGCAGTTGGAAGAGGGTAGAGTCACCCCTCCACTTT.